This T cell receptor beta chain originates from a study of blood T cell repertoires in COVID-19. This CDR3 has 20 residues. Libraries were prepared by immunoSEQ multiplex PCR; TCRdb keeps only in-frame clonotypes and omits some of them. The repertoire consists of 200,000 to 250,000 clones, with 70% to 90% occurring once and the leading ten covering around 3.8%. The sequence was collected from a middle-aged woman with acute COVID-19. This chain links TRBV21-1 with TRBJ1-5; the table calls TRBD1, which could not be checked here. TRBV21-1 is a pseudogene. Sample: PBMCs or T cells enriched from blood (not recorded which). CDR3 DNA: TGTGCCAGCAGCAAATCTATCTGGGACAGGGGATCGGTAAGCAATCAGCCCCAGCATTTT. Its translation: CASSKSIWDRGSVSNQPQHF.